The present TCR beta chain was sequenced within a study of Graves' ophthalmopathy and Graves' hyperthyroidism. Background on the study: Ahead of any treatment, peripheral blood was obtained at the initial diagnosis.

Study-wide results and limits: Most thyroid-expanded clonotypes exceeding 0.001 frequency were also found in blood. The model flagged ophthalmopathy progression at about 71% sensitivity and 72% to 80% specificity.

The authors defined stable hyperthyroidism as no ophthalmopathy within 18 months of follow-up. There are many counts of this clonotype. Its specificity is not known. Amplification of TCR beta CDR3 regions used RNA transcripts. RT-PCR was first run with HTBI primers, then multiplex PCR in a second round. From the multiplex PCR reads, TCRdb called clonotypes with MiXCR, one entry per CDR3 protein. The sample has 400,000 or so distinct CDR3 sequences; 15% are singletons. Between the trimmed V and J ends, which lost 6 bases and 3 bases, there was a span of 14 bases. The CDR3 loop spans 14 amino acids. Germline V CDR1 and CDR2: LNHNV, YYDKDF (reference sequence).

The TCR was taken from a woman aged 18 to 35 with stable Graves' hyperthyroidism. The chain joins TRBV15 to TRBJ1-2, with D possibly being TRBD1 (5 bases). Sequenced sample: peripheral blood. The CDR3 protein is CATRHGWGYYGYTF. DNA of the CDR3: TGTGCCACCAGACATGGATGGGGGTACTATGGCTACACCTTC.